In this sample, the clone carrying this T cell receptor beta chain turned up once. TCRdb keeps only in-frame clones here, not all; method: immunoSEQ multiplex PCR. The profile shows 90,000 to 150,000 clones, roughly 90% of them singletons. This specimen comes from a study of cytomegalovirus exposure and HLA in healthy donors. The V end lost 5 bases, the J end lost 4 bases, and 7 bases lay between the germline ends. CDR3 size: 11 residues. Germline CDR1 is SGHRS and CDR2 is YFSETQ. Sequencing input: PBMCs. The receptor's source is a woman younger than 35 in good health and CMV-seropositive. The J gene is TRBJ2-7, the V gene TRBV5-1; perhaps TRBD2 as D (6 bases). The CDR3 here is CASSGGYEQYF. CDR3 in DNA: TGCGCCAGCAGTGGGGGGTACGAGCAGTACTTC.